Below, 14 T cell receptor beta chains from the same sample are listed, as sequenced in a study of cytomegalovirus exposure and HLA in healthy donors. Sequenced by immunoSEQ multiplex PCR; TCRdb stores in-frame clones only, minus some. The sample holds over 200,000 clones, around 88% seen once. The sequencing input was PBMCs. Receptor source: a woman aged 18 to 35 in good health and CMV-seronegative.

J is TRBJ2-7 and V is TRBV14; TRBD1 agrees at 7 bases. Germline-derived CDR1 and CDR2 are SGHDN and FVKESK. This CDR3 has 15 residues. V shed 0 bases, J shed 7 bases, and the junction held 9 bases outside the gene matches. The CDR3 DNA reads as TGTGCCAGCAGCCAAGATCAAGGGGGCAGGGGGGAGCAGTACTTC. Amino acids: CASSQDQGGRGEQYF. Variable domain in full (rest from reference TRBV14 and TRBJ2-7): EAGVTQFPSHSVIEKGQTVTLRCDPISGHDNLYWYRRVMGKEIKFLLHFVKESKQDESGMPNNRFLAERTGGTYSTLKVQPAELEDSGVYFCASSQDQGGRGEQYFGPGTRLTVT.

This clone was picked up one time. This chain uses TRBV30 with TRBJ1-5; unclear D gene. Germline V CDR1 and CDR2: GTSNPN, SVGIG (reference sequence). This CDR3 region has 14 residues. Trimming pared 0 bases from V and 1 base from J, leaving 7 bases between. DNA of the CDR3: TGTGCCTGGAGTGTGCAGTCAAGCAATCAGCCCCAGCATTTT. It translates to CAWSVQSSNQPQHF. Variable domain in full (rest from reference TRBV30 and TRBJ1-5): SQTIHQWPATLVQPVGSPLSLECTVEGTSNPNLYWYRQAAGRGLQLLFYSVGIGQISSEVPQNLSASRPQDRQFILSSKKLLLSDSGFYLCAWSVQSSNQPQHFGDGTRLSIL.

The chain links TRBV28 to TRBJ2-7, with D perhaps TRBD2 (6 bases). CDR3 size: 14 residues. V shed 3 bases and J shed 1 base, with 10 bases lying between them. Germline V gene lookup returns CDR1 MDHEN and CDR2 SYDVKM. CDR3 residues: CASSLLAASYEQYF. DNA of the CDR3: TGTGCCAGCAGTTTGTTAGCGGCATCCTACGAGCAGTACTTC.

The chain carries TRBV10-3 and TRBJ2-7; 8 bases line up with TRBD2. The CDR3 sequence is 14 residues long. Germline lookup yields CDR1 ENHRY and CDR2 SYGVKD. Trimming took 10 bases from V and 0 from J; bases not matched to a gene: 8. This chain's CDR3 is CATQRELSSYEQYF. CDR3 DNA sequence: TGTGCCACCCAGCGGGAGTTAAGCTCCTACGAGCAGTACTTC.

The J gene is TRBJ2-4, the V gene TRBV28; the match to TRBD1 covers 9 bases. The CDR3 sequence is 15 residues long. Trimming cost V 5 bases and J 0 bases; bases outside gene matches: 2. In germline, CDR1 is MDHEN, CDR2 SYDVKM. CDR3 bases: TGTGCCAGCAGTGACAGGGGGTTAGCCAAAAACATTCAGTACTTC. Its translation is CASSDRGLAKNIQYF.

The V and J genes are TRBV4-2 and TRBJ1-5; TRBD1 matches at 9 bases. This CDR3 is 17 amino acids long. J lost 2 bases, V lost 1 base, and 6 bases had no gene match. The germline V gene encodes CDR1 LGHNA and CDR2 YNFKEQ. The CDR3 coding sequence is TGTGCCAGCAGCCAAGCCGGACAGGGGAGTGGCAATCAGCCCCAGCATTTT. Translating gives CASSQAGQGSGNQPQHF.

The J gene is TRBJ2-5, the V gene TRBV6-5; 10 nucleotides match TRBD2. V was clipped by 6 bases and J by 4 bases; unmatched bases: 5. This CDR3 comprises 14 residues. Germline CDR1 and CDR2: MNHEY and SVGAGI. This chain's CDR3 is CASRVAGGGETQYF. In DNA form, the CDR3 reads TGTGCCAGCAGAGTAGCGGGAGGAGGAGAGACCCAGTACTTC.

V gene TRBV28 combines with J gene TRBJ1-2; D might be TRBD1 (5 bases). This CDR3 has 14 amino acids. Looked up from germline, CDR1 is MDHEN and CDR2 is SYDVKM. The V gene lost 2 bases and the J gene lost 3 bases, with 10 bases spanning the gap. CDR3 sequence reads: CASSLIGDYYGYTF. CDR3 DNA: TGTGCCAGCAGTTTAATAGGGGACTACTATGGCTACACCTTC.

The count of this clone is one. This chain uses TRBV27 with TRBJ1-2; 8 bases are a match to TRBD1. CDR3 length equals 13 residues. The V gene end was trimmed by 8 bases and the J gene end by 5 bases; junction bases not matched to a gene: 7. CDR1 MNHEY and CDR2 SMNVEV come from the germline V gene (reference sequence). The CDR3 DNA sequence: TGTGCCAGCGCACTTACAGGGGGGTATGGCTACACCTTC. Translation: CASALTGGYGYTF.

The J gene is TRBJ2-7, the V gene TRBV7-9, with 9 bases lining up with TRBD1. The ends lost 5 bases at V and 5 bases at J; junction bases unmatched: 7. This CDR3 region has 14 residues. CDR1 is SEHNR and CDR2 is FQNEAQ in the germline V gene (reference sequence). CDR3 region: CASSPSGQGHEQYF. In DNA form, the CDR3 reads TGTGCCAGCAGCCCCTCGGGACAGGGCCACGAGCAGTACTTC. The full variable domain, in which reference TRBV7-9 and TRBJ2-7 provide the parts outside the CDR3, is DTGVSQNPRHKITKRGQNVTFRCDPISEHNRLYWYRQTLGQGPEFLTYFQNEAQLEKSRLLSDRFSAERPKGSFSTLEIQRTEQGDSAMYLCASSPSGQGHEQYFGPGTRLTVT.

Here the CDR3 reads CATSSSYNEQFF. The CDR3 DNA reads as TGTGCCACCAGCAGTAGCTACAATGAGCAGTTCTTC. The genes are TRBV15 and TRBJ2-1; D is unclear. Germline loops: CDR1 LNHNV, CDR2 YYDKDF (reference sequence). The CDR3 covers 12 residues. The V end lost 3 bases, the J end lost 3 bases, and 3 bases lay between the germline ends.

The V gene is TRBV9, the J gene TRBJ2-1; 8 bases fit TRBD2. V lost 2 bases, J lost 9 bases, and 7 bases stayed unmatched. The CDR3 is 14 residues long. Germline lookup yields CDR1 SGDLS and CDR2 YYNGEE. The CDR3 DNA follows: TGTGCCAGCAGCGTGAGCGGGAGTATTAGTGAGCAGTTCTTC. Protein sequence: CASSVSGSISEQFF.

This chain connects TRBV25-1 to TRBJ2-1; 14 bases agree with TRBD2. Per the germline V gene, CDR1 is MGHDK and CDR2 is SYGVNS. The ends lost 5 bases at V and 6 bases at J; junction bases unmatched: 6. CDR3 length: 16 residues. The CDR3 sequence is CASSKGLAGEGNEQFF. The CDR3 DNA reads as TGTGCCAGCAGTAAGGGACTAGCGGGAGAGGGCAATGAGCAGTTCTTC. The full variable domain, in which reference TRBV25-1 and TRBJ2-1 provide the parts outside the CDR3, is EADIYQTPRYLVIGTGKKITLECSQTMGHDKMYWYQQDPGMELHLIHYSYGVNSTEKGDLSSESTVSRIRTEHFPLTLESARPSHTSQYLCASSKGLAGEGNEQFFGPGTRLTVL.

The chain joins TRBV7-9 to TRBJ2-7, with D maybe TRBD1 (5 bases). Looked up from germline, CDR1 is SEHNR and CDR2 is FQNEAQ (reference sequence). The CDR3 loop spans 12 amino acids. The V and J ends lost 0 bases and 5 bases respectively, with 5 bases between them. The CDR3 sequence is CASSLARDEQYF. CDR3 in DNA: TGTGCCAGCAGCTTAGCCAGGGACGAGCAGTACTTC.